This T cell receptor beta chain was captured in a study of cytomegalovirus exposure and HLA in healthy donors (TCRdb year 2017). General notes on the study: According to an earlier analysis of 587 of the donors, about 179 million T cells yielded 95 million to 140 million unique TCR beta sequences and 276 Gb of sequence data. The number of donors typed differed by locus, with about 629-640 for A, B, C, DRB1 and DQB1, around 560 for DQA1, 600 to 610 for DPA1, and under 490 for DPB1. A later genetic analysis used genome-wide SNP genotypes for about 65% of the 666 donors, treating that subset as a discovery cohort. The T cell repertoires of several hundred subjects were profiled by immunosequencing and related to cytomegalovirus serostatus. Donor age, sex, ethnicity and CMV serostatus were collected together with the repertoire data. In addition to the first cohort of 666 subjects, a separate validation cohort of over 90 different subjects was used. A later analysis re-analyzed previously published TCR beta repertoires from several hundred donors and added high-resolution HLA genotyping to study TCR occurrence patterns. The study aimed to test whether cataloging public T cell receptors could reveal signatures of past pathogen exposure. To predict cytomegalovirus infection status, the study combined high-throughput TCR immunosequencing, statistical association of individual TCRs with disease status, and machine learning. Roughly 5 DR-DQ haplotypes were handled as single units for association and clustering because linkage in the cohort was strong. In an earlier analysis of 500 to 650 of the donors, high-throughput TCR beta sequencing was used to judge whether each TCR beta V gene segment behaved as functional or pseudogenic. Rather than using new phenotypic data, the later analysis identified candidate immune exposures from TCR beta sequences and from how often those sequences occurred across donors. HLA typing covered class I and class II loci at four-digit resolution. Among some 400 genotyped donors of the cohort, an average of approximately 240,000 unique TCR beta nucleotide sequences was sequenced per donor, of which about 18% were non-productive. Every discovery cohort repertoire had been produced on one sequencing platform. Roughly 300 gigabases of sequencing data and tens of millions of unique TCR sequences were included in an early release covering 550 to 800 HLA-typed donors. Among the roughly 410 genotyped donors, around 81% belonged to the genetic ancestry cluster associated with self-reported Caucasian donors.

Looking up the germline V gene yields CDR1 MDHEN and CDR2 SYDVKM. Compared with germline, V lacks 6 bases and J lacks 0 bases; bases without a gene match: 4. The cysteine opens and the phenylalanine closes a CDR3 of 16 amino acids. Only the CDR3 portion is preserved as DNA: 48 bases, with reading frame beginning at the first base. Receptors were amplified or captured by the immunoSEQ multiplex PCR assay. For the multiplex PCR, a mixture combining 60 forward primers for TCR Vbeta segments and 13 reverse primers for TCR Jbeta segments was used. The CDR3 region of rearranged TCR beta genes was amplified from genomic DNA by a multiplex PCR assay. The Illumina HiSeq System was used to sequence the amplified TCR beta libraries as 87-base-pair reads. On the authors' methods: Across the 670 or so repertoires, a later analysis counted approximately 83 million unique TCR beta chains, 9.5 million to 12 million of which were shared by at least two donors. Raw reads were error-corrected and collapsed into unique sequences by a nearest-neighbor algorithm in which closely related sequences were merged to remove PCR and sequencing errors. To assign V, D and J gene segments, CDR3 sequences were aligned to IMGT reference sequences. Each retained sequence needed at least a six-nucleotide match to both a V gene segment and a J gene segment. Rearrangements were called productive when the CDR3 lacked stop codons and stayed in frame with V and J; all others were non-productive. Following IMGT convention, CDR3 was defined as the stretch from the second conserved V-encoded cysteine up to the conserved J-encoded phenylalanine. In an earlier analysis of just under 600 of the donors, sequences lacking an unambiguous match to a single V gene segment were excluded. An earlier analysis of several hundred of the donors called V segments functional above 56.7% productive rearrangements and segregating when the between-donor standard deviation exceeded 5%. A statistical classification framework was developed to diagnose cytomegalovirus status using the catalog of TCR beta chain sequences. In a later analysis, TCR nucleotide sequences were compared against IMGT/GENE-DB human TR gene sequences so that V and J genes could be assigned. In a later analysis, CDR3 sequences and most-parsimonious VDJ recombination scenarios were assigned using the TCRdist pipeline. In a later analysis, each TCR beta chain was defined by its CDR3 amino acid sequence together with its V-gene family, and reads without a unique V-gene family were excluded. To address suspected cross-contamination and a sequencing artifact, a later analysis removed roughly 580 highly shared, low-generation-probability nucleotide sequences. In a later analysis, a clonal expansion index was calculated for each public chain from normalized within-repertoire ranks of inferred template counts. A later analysis computed generation probabilities with a VDJ recombination model fitted to out-of-frame rearrangements, and checked the results against IGoR. In a later analysis, hypergeometric tests were used to score TCR-TCR, TCR-HLA and TCR-CMV co-occurrence, with a repertoire-size bias correction applied to TCR pairs. To estimate false discovery rates, a later analysis permuted the HLA or CMV assignments 20 times. A later analysis grouped co-occurring TCRs with DBSCAN, adding TCRdist sequence similarity when clustering within HLA-allele-positive subsets. Repertoires with fewer than 30,000 or more than 120,000 public chains were left out of co-occurrence clustering, as were about five repertoires with anomalous nucleotide sharing. The source is immuneACCESS, and TCRdb retained only in-frame sequences with V and J called. Part of the clones is not carried over; for the studies checked, unresolved V genes explain less than half of this, and the remainder is unexplained. V, J and clone size derive from that table, while D and trimming were established from the DNA sequence. Recorded for this sample are about 140,000 clones; approximately 77% of them occurred a single time. The ten largest clones represent roughly 4.6% of the sample.

Beyond this particular receptor, the publication reports: In a later analysis, most CMV-associated TCR beta chains were found to appear HLA-restricted, with HLA associations seemingly driven largely by CMV exposure. In a later analysis, TCR association rates were found to vary across HLA loci, with the most associated TCRs seen for DRB1 alleles and the fewest for HLA-C alleles. Some IMGT-functional V segments, including TRBV6-2 and TRBV6-3, could not be told apart with the 87-base-pair reads, so those segments were excluded. When HLA alleles, especially DR and DQ, strongly co-occurred, attributing TCR associations to individual alleles was difficult. A total of 164 TCR beta chains were listed by the study as associated with cytomegalovirus. Roughly uniform sequencing depth across donors was assumed in presence/absence analyses, although this assumption may not hold. The classifier was reported to diagnose cytomegalovirus status with high specificity and sensitivity in both the original and validation cohorts. While some public TCRs were present in many individuals, most TCR sequences turned up only very rarely across donors. Immune exposure information for the cohort was limited to CMV serostatus. V-gene and J-gene trimming of TCR beta chains was associated with a missense DCLRE1C variant in a later genetic analysis, and the association was replicated in an independent cohort. A cluster of highly shared sequence variants was judged likely to represent a technical artifact of the sequencing pipeline. In an earlier analysis of about 600 of the donors, most TCR beta V segments appeared in productive rearrangements about 87% or about 30% of the time, broadly matching IMGT annotations. Linkage disequilibrium might explain the correlated functional status among segregating V segments, but an unknown experimental factor could not be excluded. Because some donors lacked HLA typing at each locus, the association tests relied only on the typed subset. A later analysis associated some 17,000 TCR beta sequences with specific HLA alleles at a false discovery rate of 0.05. The cohort was sequenced for TCR beta chains only, and without alpha or paired-chain data the features that could be detected were limited. A later analysis found that HLA-associated TCR beta chains were more clonally expanded and had lower generation probabilities than equally common non-associated chains. A further reported finding was that TCR beta sequences accurately predicted the HLA-A and HLA-B alleles for most subjects in the first cohort. Three of the identified cytomegalovirus-associated TCR beta chains were confirmed in vitro to be specific for cytomegalovirus antigens. The earlier analysis of a few hundred of the donors excluded 15 to 20 rarely observed V segments, including chromosome 9 orphons, because counts were too low. According to a later genetic analysis, donors in an Asian-associated ancestry cluster had fewer N-insertions in productive TCRs than the approximately 670-donor mean. It was suggested by the authors that the approach could potentially be generalized to other disease states and immunological phenotypes. According to a later analysis, parvovirus B19, influenza, CMV and Epstein-Barr virus appeared linked to several top co-occurrence clusters.

The cohort comprised 670 or so healthy bone marrow donors. All cohort members were sampled while nominally healthy, although unrecorded immune exposures were likely present. The donor tested CMV seronegative, placing the donor among the 352 seronegative members of the cohort. A peripheral blood sample was provided by each donor, and peripheral blood mononuclear cells were used for TCR beta sequencing. Genomic DNA was extracted from the blood cell samples with the Qiagen DNeasy Blood Extraction Kit. Comments on this clone: The antigen this receptor binds is unknown. No much larger clone exists at a distance of one base, and base qualities are not known.

The V and J segments used are TRBV28 and TRBJ1-5, and TRBD1 matches 11 of the central bases. This clonotype was sampled from a woman in her 50s in good health and CMV-seronegative. The sequenced sample was PBMCs. The nucleotide sequence reads as follows: TGTGCCAGCAGAGAGGACAGGGGGCCTAGCAATCAGCCCCAGCATTTT. Translated, this gives CASREDRGPSNQPQHF.